The present TCR beta chain was sequenced within a study of blood T cells in healthy people across ages. A few counts support this clonotype. Using a J-beta primer mix together with a sample-barcoded 5' primer, a second PCR was run for about 6 to 12 cycles. TCRdb itself ran the 5' RACE reads through MiXCR, one entry per CDR3 protein. The sample includes under 2,000,000 distinct CDR3 sequences, 49% of them seen just once. Germline assignment: CDR1 SEHNR and CDR2 FQNEAQ (reference sequence). The CDR3 spans 16 residues. Trimming cost V 5 bases and J 0 bases, with 14 bases left between them. This TCR derives from a woman aged 40 to 50 in good health. This chain joins TRBV7-9 and TRBJ2-1, with TRBD1 as a possible D gene (6 bases). The sequenced material came from blood. This CDR3 is CASSPYGGRSYNEQFF. The CDR3 coding sequence is TGTGCCAGCAGCCCCTATGGGGGCCGCTCCTACAATGAGCAGTTCTTC. Based on the CDR3 plus reference TRBV7-9 and TRBJ2-1, the full variable domain is DTGVSQNPRHKITKRGQNVTFRCDPISEHNRLYWYRQTLGQGPEFLTYFQNEAQLEKSRLLSDRFSAERPKGSFSTLEIQRTEQGDSAMYLCASSPYGGRSYNEQFFGPGTRLTVL.